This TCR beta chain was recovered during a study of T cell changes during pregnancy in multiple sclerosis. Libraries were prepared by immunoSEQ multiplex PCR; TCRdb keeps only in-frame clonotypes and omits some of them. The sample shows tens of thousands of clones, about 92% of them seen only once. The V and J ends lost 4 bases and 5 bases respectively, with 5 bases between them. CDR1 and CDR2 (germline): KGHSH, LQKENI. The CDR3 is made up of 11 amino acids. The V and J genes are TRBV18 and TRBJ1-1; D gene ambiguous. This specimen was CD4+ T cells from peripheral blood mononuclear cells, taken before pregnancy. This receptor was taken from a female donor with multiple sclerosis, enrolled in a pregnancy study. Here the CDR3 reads CASSLRTEAFF. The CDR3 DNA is TGTGCCAGCTCACTGAGGACTGAAGCTTTCTTT.